Each of the 5 T cell receptor beta chains below was sequenced from the same sample in a study of blood T cell repertoires in COVID-19. Repertoires were generated with immunoSEQ multiplex PCR, while TCRdb's copy carries only in-frame clones and drops some. The top ten clones hold under 4.5% of a sample with about 26,000 clones, approximately 96% of them seen once. Input material: peripheral blood. These receptors originate from a human donor with active COVID-19. The donor label of this sample is uncertain.

The rearrangement joins TRBV4-1 to TRBJ2-1, with D hard to call. The CDR3 is 12 residues long. Trimming took 2 bases from V and 5 from J, leaving 4 bases between them. Germline-derived CDR1 and CDR2 are MGHRA and YSYEKL. The CDR3 protein is CASSQRDNEQFF. As DNA, the CDR3 is TGCGCCAGCAGCCAACGGGACAATGAGCAGTTCTTC.

This clone was seen a few times. J is TRBJ1-5 and V is TRBV27; no definite D call. V was trimmed by 11 bases and J by 1 base, leaving 12 bases between them. CDR3 size: 13 residues. The germline V gene has CDR1 MNHEY and CDR2 SMNVEV (reference sequence). This chain's CDR3 is CASSEWSNQPQHF. The CDR3 nucleotides are TGTGCCTCCTCTGAGTGGAGCAATCAGCCCCAGCATTTT.

The rearrangement uses TRBV7-9 and TRBJ2-1, with D maybe TRBD2 (6 bases). Germline V gene lookup returns CDR1 SEHNR and CDR2 FQNEAQ (reference sequence). The ends were cut back, 1 base at V and 8 bases at J, with 18 bases in the middle. The CDR3 covers 16 residues. CDR3 coding DNA: TGTGCCAGCAGCTTAGGGGCCGGGACTCAGAGGGATGAGCAGTTCTTC. Its protein product is CASSLGAGTQRDEQFF.

The V gene is TRBV30, the J gene TRBJ1-2; a weak D match, TRBD1 (6 bases). Trimming took off 2 bases at V and 8 bases at J, with 18 bases between the two ends. The germline V gene has CDR1 GTSNPN and CDR2 SVGIG (reference sequence). This CDR3 comprises 14 residues. Here the CDR3 reads CAWSFGSGRGGYTF. Written as DNA, the CDR3 is TGTGCCTGGAGTTTCGGCTCGGGAAGGGGGGGCTACACCTTC.

The gene calls are TRBV28 and TRBJ2-2; D possibly corresponds to TRBD1 (6 bases). The germline CDR1 and CDR2 sequences are MDHEN and SYDVKM. Deletions cut 6 bases from V and 2 bases from J, with 7 bases between. The CDR3 contains 13 residues. The CDR3 DNA sequence: TGTGCCAGCAGGGGACAAAACACCGGGGAGCTGTTTTTT. The encoded protein is CASRGQNTGELFF.